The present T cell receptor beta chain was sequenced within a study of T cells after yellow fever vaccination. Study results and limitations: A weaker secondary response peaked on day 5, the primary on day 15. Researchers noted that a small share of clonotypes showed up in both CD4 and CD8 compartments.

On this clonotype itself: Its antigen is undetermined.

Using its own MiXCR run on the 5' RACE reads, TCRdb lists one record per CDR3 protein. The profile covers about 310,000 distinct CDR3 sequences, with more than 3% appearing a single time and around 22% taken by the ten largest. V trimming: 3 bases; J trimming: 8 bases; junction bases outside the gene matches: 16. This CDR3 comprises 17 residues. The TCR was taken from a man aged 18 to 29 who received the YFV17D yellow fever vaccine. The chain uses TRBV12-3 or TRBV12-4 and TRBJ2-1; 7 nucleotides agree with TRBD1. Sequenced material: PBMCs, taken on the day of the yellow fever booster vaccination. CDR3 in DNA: TGTGCCAGCAGTTTCAACCAGGGACAGCTACCAAGGGATGAGCAGTTCTTC. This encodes CASSFNQGQLPRDEQFF.